Listed below are T cell receptor beta chains from one sample, sequenced in a study of cytomegalovirus exposure and HLA in healthy donors. Clones were sequenced by immunoSEQ multiplex PCR, and TCRdb holds only the in-frame ones, with some missing. The sample lists more than 90,000 clones, under 80% seen once, with roughly 12% in the top ten. The source material was PBMCs. The receptor set was obtained from a woman in her forties or fifties in good health and CMV-seropositive. Both conserved end residues are part of each CDR3. The D gene is left open where the match is weak. The size of a clone is reported for some rows only, either as once, few or many, or as a class for expanded clones.

TRBD1,TRBV7-6,TRBJ2-5,NA,TGTGCCAGCAGCTTGGGTTCACAGGGGATCGTACAAGAGACCCAGTACTTC,CASSLGSQGIVQETQYF
TRBD1,TRBV9,TRBJ1-4,NA,TGTGCCAGCAGCGTCACGACAGGGTCTAATGAAAAACTGTTTTTT,CASSVTTGSNEKLFF
NA,TRBV30,TRBJ1-1,once,TGTGCCTGGAGGAGGGGGAAGTTGGACACTGAAGCTTTCTTT,CAWRRGKLDTEAFF
TRBD1,TRBV28,TRBJ1-1,NA,TGTGCCAGCAGTTTATCCGGACAGGGTAACACTGAAGCTTTCTTT,CASSLSGQGNTEAFF
TRBD1,TRBV15,TRBJ1-4,NA,TGTGCCACCAGCGCCCGGGACAGGGGCTATGAAAAACTGTTTTTT,CATSARDRGYEKLFF
NA,TRBV7-8,TRBJ1-5,NA,TGTGCCAGCAGCTTTTACGGTAGCAATCAGCCCCAGCATTTT,CASSFYGSNQPQHF
TRBD1,TRBV5-5,TRBJ2-2,NA,TGTGCCAGCAGGCCGGGACAGGGGGATTTGCGAGACACCGGGGAGCTGTTTTTT,CASRPGQGDLRDTGELFF
TRBD1,TRBV30,TRBJ1-2,NA,TGTGCCTGGAATCGCCGAAGTACAGGGGACCGGGGCTACACCTTC,CAWNRRSTGDRGYTF
TRBD1,TRBV4-1,TRBJ1-1,NA,TGCGCCAGCAGCCAGGGGGACAGGGGGACTGAAGCTTTCTTT,CASSQGDRGTEAFF
NA,TRBV29-1,TRBJ1-2,NA,TGCAGCGTTGAAGGGACAAGGTACGGCTACACCTTC,CSVEGTRYGYTF
NA,TRBV7-8,TRBJ1-6,NA,TGTGCCAGCAGCTTAGTTGGGCAGCCGCCCCTCCACTTT,CASSLVGQPPLHF
TRBD2,TRBV2,TRBJ2-7,NA,TGTGCCAGCAGTGACGCGGGGGACCCCTACGAGCAGTACTTC,CASSDAGDPYEQYF
TRBD1,TRBV6-6,TRBJ1-1,few,TGTGCCAGCACCCAGGACAGGGAATACACTGAAGCTTTCTTT,CASTQDREYTEAFF
NA,TRBV20-1,TRBJ1-4,NA,TGCAGTGCTAGCGGCGGGGAAAAACTGTTTTTT,CSASGGEKLFF
NA,TRBV7-2,TRBJ1-2,NA,TGTGCCAGCAGCCTCCGCAGGACTAACTATGGCTACACCTTC,CASSLRRTNYGYTF
NA,TRBV28,TRBJ1-1,NA,TGTGCCAGCAGTTTATTTCAGGGTTTCACTGAAGCTTTCTTT,CASSLFQGFTEAFF
TRBD2,TRBV30,TRBJ2-7,NA,TGTGCCTGGAGTGTACCGGGCGGGAGGGCCTACGAGCAGTACTTC,CAWSVPGGRAYEQYF
NA,TRBV5-1,TRBJ1-1,few,TGCGCCAGCAGCTTGTACGGGTCGAACACTGAAGCTTTCTTT,CASSLYGSNTEAFF
NA,TRBV6-1,TRBJ1-5,NA,TGTGCCAGCAGTGCTCAGGGTTTGGAGCCCCAGCATTTT,CASSAQGLEPQHF
NA,TRBV6-6,TRBJ1-2,NA,TGTGCCTCCTTCCGGGAAAGAGGGGGCTATGGCTACACCTTC,CASFRERGGYGYTF
NA,TRBV7-9,TRBJ1-1,NA,TGTGCCAGCAGCTTAGCCCGGGGGAACACTGAAGCTTTCTTT,CASSLARGNTEAFF
NA,TRBV5-4,TRBJ2-2,NA,TGTGCCAGCTCGGATTTAAGTGAGGCGAACACCGGGGAGCTGTTTTTT,CASSDLSEANTGELFF
NA,TRBV9,TRBJ1-2,few,TGTGCCAGCAGCGGCTACGGGGGGGACTATGGCTACACCTTC,CASSGYGGDYGYTF
NA,TRBV18,TRBJ2-1,few,TGTGCCAGCTCACCACCTATACGTTACTCGGGCAATGAGCAGTTCTTC,CASSPPIRYSGNEQFF
TRBD2,TRBV10-2,TRBJ2-2,NA,TGCGCCAGCAGTGATAGGGCTAGCGGGGAATACAGGAACACCGGGGAGCTGTTTTTT,CASSDRASGEYRNTGELFF
TRBD2,TRBV2,TRBJ2-3,NA,TGTGCCAGCAAAAGACTAGCGGCCACAGATACGCAGTATTTT,CASKRLAATDTQYF
NA,TRBV28,TRBJ2-5,once,TGTGCCAGCAGGGTAACGGGAAGAGGGGGAGAGACCCAGTACTTC,CASRVTGRGGETQYF
TRBD1,TRBV10-3,TRBJ1-6,few,TGTGCCATCAGTGAGGACAGGGTTGGGAATTCACCCCTCCACTTT,CAISEDRVGNSPLHF
NA,TRBV6-6,TRBJ2-3,NA,TGTGCCAGCAGTTACGGCTCGAGCACAGATACGCAGTATTTT,CASSYGSSTDTQYF
TRBD2,TRBV9,TRBJ2-5,NA,TGTGCCAGCAGCGTAGGTGGGACTAGCGGACAAGAGACCCAGTACTTC,CASSVGGTSGQETQYF
NA,TRBV19,TRBJ1-4,NA,TGTGCCAGCCAACAGGTCCCTAATGAAAAACTGTTTTTT,CASQQVPNEKLFF
TRBD1,TRBV7-9,TRBJ1-5,NA,TGTGCCAGCAGCTTAGCTCCGACAGGGGGCAGGGCCCAGCCCCAGCATTTT,CASSLAPTGGRAQPQHF
TRBD1,TRBV19,TRBJ1-2,NA,TGTGCCAGTAGTACCCTCGACAGGGATGGCTACACCTTC,CASSTLDRDGYTF
NA,TRBV28,TRBJ2-1,once,TGTGCCAGCAGTACCCCGACACGTGACAATGAGCAGTTCTTC,CASSTPTRDNEQFF
NA,TRBV27,TRBJ2-1,NA,TGTGCCAGCAGTTCCCTCGGGGGTGATGAGCAGTTCTTC,CASSSLGGDEQFF
TRBD2,TRBV4-2,TRBJ2-5,NA,TGTGCCAGCAGCCAAGATTTGGCGGGGGGCCACCAAGAGACCCAGTACTTC,CASSQDLAGGHQETQYF
TRBD1,TRBV28,TRBJ1-1,NA,TGTGCCAGCAGTCACCGCCCGGGACAGGGTGGCACTGAAGCTTTCTTT,CASSHRPGQGGTEAFF
NA,TRBV5-4,TRBJ1-1,NA,TGTGCCAGCAGCTTGGACGGGGGGATGAACACTGAAGCTTTCTTT,CASSLDGGMNTEAFF
TRBD1,TRBV10-1,TRBJ2-7,NA,TGCGCCAGCAGTGCGGGACAGGGATTATCCTACGAGCAGTACTTC,CASSAGQGLSYEQYF
NA,TRBV1,TRBJ2-1,NA,TGCACCAGCAGCGGGGCCTGCCCCGGAGTTCGATCCTACAATGAGCAGTTCTTC,CTSSGACPGVRSYNEQFF
NA,TRBV7-2,TRBJ2-7,once,TGTGCCAGCAGCCCGGGGGACCGTCGGTACGAGCAGTACTTC,CASSPGDRRYEQYF
TRBD2,TRBV19,TRBJ2-2,NA,TGTGCCAGTAAGGTTTCTAGCGGGGGCCTCGGGGAGCTGTTTTTT,CASKVSSGGLGELFF
NA,TRBV28,TRBJ2-7,NA,TGTGCCAGCAGGACGGGACTGACCTACGAGCAGTACTTC,CASRTGLTYEQYF
TRBD1,TRBV18,TRBJ1-2,NA,TGTGCCAGCTCACCAGGAAGTCGTACAGGGGCGAACTATGGCTACACCTTC,CASSPGSRTGANYGYTF
TRBD1,TRBV5-5,TRBJ1-2,NA,TGTGCCAGCAGCATCGGGACAGGGAGTAACTATGGCTACACCTTC,CASSIGTGSNYGYTF
NA,TRBV5-1,TRBJ1-2,NA,TGCGCCAGCAGCCCAATAGGGGGATGGGGCTACACCTTC,CASSPIGGWGYTF
TRBD2,TRBV27,TRBJ2-7,NA,TGTGCCAGCAGTTTACAGCCTAGCGGTGTGGGAGAGCAGTACTTC,CASSLQPSGVGEQYF
TRBD1,TRBV10-3,TRBJ1-2,NA,TGTGCCATCAGTGAGGGGGACAGGGAGGATGGCTACACCTTC,CAISEGDREDGYTF
NA,TRBV19,TRBJ2-1,few,TGTGCCAGTAGTACTCACCGGGAGCAGTTCTTC,CASSTHREQFF
TRBD1,TRBV19,TRBJ1-2,NA,TGTGCCAGCAACGGACAGGGCCTGCGTGGCTACACCTTC,CASNGQGLRGYTF
TRBD1,TRBV2,TRBJ1-5,NA,TGTGCCAGCAGTATGGGACAGGGGGCGACGGGTCAGCCCCAGCATTTT,CASSMGQGATGQPQHF
TRBD2,TRBV5-4,TRBJ2-3,NA,TGTGCCAGCAGTTCCCTAGCGGGACAAACCACAGATACGCAGTATTTT,CASSSLAGQTTDTQYF
NA,TRBV10-3,TRBJ1-2,NA,TGTGCCATCAGTGACCTGGAGGCTAACTATGGCTACACCTTC,CAISDLEANYGYTF